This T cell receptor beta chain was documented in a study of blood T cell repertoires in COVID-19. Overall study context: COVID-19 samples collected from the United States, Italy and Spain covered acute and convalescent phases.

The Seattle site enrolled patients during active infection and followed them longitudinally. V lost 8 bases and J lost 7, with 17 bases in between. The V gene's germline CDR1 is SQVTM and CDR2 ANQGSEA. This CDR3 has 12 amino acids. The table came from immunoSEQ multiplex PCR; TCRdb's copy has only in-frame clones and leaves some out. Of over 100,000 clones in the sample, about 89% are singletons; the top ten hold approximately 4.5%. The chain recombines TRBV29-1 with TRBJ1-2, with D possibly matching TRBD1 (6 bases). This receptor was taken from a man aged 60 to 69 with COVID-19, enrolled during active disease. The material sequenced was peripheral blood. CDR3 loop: CSYTEGGSGYTF. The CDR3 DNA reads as TGCAGCTATACTGAGGGGGGGTCTGGCTACACCTTC.